The 9 T cell receptor beta chains listed next were all sequenced from one sample in a study of OX40 agonist ivuxolimab in advanced cancers. Library creation used the immunoSEQ multiplex PCR assay. TCRdb re-hosts the immuneACCESS table, in-frame sequences only. Its copies lack some clones; in the studies checked, an unresolved V gene accounts for under half of them, and the cause for the rest is not known. The sample table shows some 19,000 clones, and less than 90% are seen once. Together, the top ten hold around 50% of the sample. The input for sequencing was CD4+ or CD8+ T cells sorted from blood, taken in a trial of the OX40 agonist ivuxolimab. These receptor sequences come from an adult with an advanced solid tumor such as melanoma, head and neck, liver or kidney cancer.

The chain links TRBV13 to TRBJ2-7; D may be TRBD2 (5 bases). V was pared by 2 bases and J by 4 bases, with 18 bases between. The CDR3 sequence is 16 residues long. Germline CDR1 PRHDT, CDR2 FYEKMQ (reference sequence). CDR3 bases: TGTGCCAGCAGCTTATGGGAGAAGAGTCTCGATTACGAGCAGTACTTC. Translating gives CASSLWEKSLDYEQYF.

This clone has just one count. The chain carries TRBV2 and TRBJ2-6, with D perhaps matching TRBD1 or TRBD2 (6 bases each). This CDR3 region has 17 residues. V was trimmed by 6 bases and J by 2 bases, leaving 17 bases between them. Per germline, CDR1 SNHLY and CDR2 FYNNEI. CDR3 in amino acids: CASRITGRIPGANVLTF. The CDR3, as DNA: TGTGCCAGCAGAATCACAGGGAGGATCCCTGGGGCCAACGTCCTGACTTTC.

This clone was seen more than once but under ten times. The V and J genes are TRBV19 and TRBJ1-5; tentatively, D is TRBD1 (5 bases). The CDR3 runs to 17 residues. V lost 3 bases to trimming and J lost 4 bases, with 19 bases between them. Germline loops: CDR1 LNHDA, CDR2 SQIVND (reference sequence). The CDR3 loop reads CASSMGLGPGFNQPQHF. CDR3 in DNA: TGTGCCAGTAGTATGGGACTAGGACCCGGATTTAATCAGCCCCAGCATTTT.

This chain uses TRBV4-2 with TRBJ1-6, with D possibly being TRBD1 (6 bases). The V end was cut by 2 bases, the J end by 11 bases, with 19 bases between. This CDR3 has 16 residues. CDR1 and CDR2 (germline): LGHNA, YNFKEQ. The CDR3: CASSQPGQLKGAPLHF. CDR3 coding DNA: TGTGCCAGCAGCCAACCAGGACAGCTCAAGGGCGCACCCCTCCACTTT.

The chain joins TRBV6-5 to TRBJ1-6, with D unresolved. Germline V lookup: CDR1 MNHEY, CDR2 SVGAGI. The CDR3 runs 15 residues. V lost 0 bases and J lost 0, with 3 bases in between. CDR3 residues: CASSYSSSYNSPLHF. In DNA form, the CDR3 reads TGTGCCAGCAGTTACTCAAGCTCCTATAATTCACCCCTCCACTTT.

The chain links TRBV28 to TRBJ2-7; 7 nucleotides align to TRBD2. The ends lost 2 bases at V and 3 bases at J; junction bases unmatched: 7. The CDR3 extends over 15 amino acids. Germline V gene lookup returns CDR1 MDHEN and CDR2 SYDVKM. CDR3 nucleotides: TGTGCCAGCAGTTTAGAAGGCGGGAGTCTCTACGAGCAGTACTTC. It yields the protein CASSLEGGSLYEQYF.

The chain combines TRBV9 with TRBJ2-3; possibly TRBD1 or TRBD2 for D (5 bases each). CDR1 and CDR2 from the germline V gene are SGDLS and YYNGEE. CDR3 length: 14 residues. V was trimmed by 4 bases and J by 1 base, leaving 10 bases between them. CDR3 loop: CASSLMGGTDTQYF. The CDR3 nucleotides read TGTGCCAGCAGCTTAATGGGGGGCACAGATACGCAGTATTTT.

The CDR3 loop is CASRTTGGDEQFF. CDR3 nucleotides: TGTGCCAGCAGAACGACAGGGGGCGATGAGCAGTTCTTC. This chain uses TRBV27 with TRBJ2-1; TRBD1 agrees at 10 bases. Germline CDR1 reads MNHEY; CDR2 reads SMNVEV (reference sequence). The V gene end was trimmed by 6 bases and the J gene end by 8 bases; junction bases not matched to a gene: 4. The CDR3 contains 13 residues.

The CDR3 nucleotides read TGCGCCAGCCACCGGACAGAGGAACAAGAGACCCAGTACTTC. The encoded protein is CASHRTEEQETQYF. The J gene is TRBJ2-5, the V gene TRBV5-1; a possible D gene is TRBD1 (6 bases). Looked up from germline, CDR1 is SGHRS and CDR2 is YFSETQ. The CDR3 totals 14 residues. V was trimmed by 7 bases and J by 2 bases, leaving 15 bases between them.